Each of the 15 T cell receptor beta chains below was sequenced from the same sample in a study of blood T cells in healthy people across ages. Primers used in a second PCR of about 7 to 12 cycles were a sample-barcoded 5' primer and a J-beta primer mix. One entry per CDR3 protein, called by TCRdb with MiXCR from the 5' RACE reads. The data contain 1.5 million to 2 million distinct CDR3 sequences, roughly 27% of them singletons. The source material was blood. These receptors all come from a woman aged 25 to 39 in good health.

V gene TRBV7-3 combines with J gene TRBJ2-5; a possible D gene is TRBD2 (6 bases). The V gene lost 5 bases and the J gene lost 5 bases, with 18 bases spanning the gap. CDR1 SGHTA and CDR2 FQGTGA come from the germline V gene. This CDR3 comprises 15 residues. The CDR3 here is CASSPRAGTGETQYF. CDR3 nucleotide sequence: TGTGCCAGCAGCCCCAGGGCCGGGACTGGGGAGACCCAGTACTTC. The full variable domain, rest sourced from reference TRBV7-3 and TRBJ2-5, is GAGVSQTPSNKVTEKGKYVELRCDPISGHTALYWYRQSLGQGPEFLIYFQGTGAADDSGLPNDRFFAVRPEGSVSTLKIQRTERGDSAVYLCASSPRAGTGETQYFGPGTRLLVL.

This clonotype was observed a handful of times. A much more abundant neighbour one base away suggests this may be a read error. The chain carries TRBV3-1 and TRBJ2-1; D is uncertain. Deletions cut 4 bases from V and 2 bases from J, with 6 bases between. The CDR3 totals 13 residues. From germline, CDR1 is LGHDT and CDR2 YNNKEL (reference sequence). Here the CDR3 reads CASSPEPYNEQFF. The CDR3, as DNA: TGTGCCAGCAGCCCCGAGCCCTACAATGAGCAGTTCTTC.

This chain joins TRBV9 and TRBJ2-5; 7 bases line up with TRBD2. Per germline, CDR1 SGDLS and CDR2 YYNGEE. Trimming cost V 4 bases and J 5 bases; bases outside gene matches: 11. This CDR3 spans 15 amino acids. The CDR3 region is CASSPRRGGSETQYF. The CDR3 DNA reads TGTGCCAGCAGCCCGCGGCGCGGGGGATCGGAGACCCAGTACTTC.

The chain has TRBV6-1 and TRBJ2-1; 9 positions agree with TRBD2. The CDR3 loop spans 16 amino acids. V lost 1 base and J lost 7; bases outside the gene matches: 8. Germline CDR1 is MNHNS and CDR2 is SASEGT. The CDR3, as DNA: TGTGCCAGCAGTGAAGTAGTACTAGCGGGTGCAAATGAGCAGTTCTTC. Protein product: CASSEVVLAGANEQFF.

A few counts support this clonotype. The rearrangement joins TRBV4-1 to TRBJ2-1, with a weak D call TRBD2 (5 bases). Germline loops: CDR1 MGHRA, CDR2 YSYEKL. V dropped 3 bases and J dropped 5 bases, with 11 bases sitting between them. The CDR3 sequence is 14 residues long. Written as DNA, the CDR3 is TGCGCCAGCAGCCAGTCCGGAGCGGACAATGAGCAGTTCTTC. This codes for CASSQSGADNEQFF.

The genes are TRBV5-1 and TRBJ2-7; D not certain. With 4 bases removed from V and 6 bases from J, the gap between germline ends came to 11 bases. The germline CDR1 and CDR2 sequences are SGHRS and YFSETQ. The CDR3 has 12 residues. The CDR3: CASSGSPREQYF. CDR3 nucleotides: TGCGCCAGCAGCGGATCCCCTCGCGAGCAGTACTTC.

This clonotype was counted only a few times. The CDR3 DNA reads TGTGCCAGCAGTCCCGCCCTGGGACAGGGGGCCAGTGAAGCTTTCTTT. Amino acid sequence: CASSPALGQGASEAFF. The chain combines TRBV6-1 with TRBJ1-1; 12 bases agree with TRBD1. Germline values: CDR1 MNHNS, CDR2 SASEGT. Trimming at V came to 5 bases and at J to 7 bases, leaving 11 bases not matched to a gene. The CDR3 is 16 residues long.

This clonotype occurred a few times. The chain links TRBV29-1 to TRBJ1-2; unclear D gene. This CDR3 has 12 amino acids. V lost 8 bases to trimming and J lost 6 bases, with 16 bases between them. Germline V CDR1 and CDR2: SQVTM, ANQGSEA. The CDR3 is CSHQPREDGYTF. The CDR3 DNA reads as TGCAGCCACCAGCCACGGGAGGATGGCTACACCTTC. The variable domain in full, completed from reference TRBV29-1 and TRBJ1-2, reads SAVISQKPSRDICQRGTSLTIQCQVDSQVTMMFWYRQQPGQSLTLIATANQGSEATYESGFVIDKFPISRPNLTFSTLTVSNMSPEDSSIYLCSHQPREDGYTFGSGTRLTVV.

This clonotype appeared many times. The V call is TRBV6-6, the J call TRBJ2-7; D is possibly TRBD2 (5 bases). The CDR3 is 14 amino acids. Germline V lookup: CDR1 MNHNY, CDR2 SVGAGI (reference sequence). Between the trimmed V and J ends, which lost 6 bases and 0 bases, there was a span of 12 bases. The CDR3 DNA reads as TGTGCCAGCAGGCGAACTAGTAGCTCCTACGAGCAGTACTTC. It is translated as CASRRTSSSYEQYF.

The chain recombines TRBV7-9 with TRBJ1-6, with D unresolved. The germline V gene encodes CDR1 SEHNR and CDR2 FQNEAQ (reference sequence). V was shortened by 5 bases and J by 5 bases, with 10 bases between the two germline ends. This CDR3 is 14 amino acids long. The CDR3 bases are TGTGCCAGCAGCGGAACAGAGAATAATTCACCCCTCCACTTT. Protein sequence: CASSGTENNSPLHF.

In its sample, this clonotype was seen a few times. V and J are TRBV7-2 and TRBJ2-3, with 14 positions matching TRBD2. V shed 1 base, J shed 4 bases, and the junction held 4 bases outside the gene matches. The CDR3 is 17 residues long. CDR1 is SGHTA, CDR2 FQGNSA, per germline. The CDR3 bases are TGTGCCAGCAGCTTAGAAGGGACTAGCGGGAGCGCAGATACGCAGTATTTT. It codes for CASSLEGTSGSADTQYF. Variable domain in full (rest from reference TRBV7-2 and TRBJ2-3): GAGVSQSPSNKVTEKGKDVELRCDPISGHTALYWYRQSLGQGLEFLIYFQGNSAPDKSGLPSDRFSAERTGGSVSTLTIQRTQQEDSAVYLCASSLEGTSGSADTQYFGPGTRLTVL.

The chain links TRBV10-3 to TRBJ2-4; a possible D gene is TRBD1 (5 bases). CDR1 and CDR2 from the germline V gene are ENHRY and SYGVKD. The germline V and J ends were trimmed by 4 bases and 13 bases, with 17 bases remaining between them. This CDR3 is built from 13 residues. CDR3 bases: TGTGCCATCAGTGGAGACAGATCGATACAGCAGTACTTC. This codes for CAISGDRSIQQYF.

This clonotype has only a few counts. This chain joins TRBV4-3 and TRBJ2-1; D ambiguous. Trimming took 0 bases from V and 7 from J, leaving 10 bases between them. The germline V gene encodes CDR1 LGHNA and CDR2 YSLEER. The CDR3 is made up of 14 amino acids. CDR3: CASSQEAVRNEQFF. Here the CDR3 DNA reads TGCGCCAGCAGCCAAGAGGCAGTCCGGAATGAGCAGTTCTTC.

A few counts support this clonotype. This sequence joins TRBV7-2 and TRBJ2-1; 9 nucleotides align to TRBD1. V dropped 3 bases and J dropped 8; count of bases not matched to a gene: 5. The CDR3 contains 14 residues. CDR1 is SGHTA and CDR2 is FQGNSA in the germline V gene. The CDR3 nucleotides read TGTGCCAGCAGCTTTGGGACAGGGAAGGATGAGCAGTTCTTC. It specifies CASSFGTGKDEQFF.

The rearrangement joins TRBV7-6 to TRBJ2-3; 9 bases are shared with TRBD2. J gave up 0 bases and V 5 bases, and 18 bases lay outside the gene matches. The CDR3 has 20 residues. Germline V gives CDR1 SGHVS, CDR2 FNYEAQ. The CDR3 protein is CASSPPLTGTSRTSTDTQYF. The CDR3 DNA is TGTGCCAGCAGCCCCCCCCTGACCGGGACTAGCCGAACTAGCACAGATACGCAGTATTTT.